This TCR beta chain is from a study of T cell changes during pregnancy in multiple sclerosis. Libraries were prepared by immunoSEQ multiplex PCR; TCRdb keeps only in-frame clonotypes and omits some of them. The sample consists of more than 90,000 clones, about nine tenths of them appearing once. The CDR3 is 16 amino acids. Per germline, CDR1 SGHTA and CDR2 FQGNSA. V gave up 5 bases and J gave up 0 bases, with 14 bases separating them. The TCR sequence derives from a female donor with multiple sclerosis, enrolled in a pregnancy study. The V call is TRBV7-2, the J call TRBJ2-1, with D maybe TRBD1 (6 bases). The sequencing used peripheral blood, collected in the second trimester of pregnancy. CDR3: CASSGDTLSSYNEQFF. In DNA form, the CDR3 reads TGTGCCAGCAGCGGGGACACCTTGAGCTCCTACAATGAGCAGTTCTTC.